A single sample is the source of the 3 T cell receptor beta chains below, sequenced in a study of identical twins. TCRdb independently ran MiXCR on the 5' RACE reads; one entry per CDR3 protein. The sample contains nearly 650,000 distinct CDR3 sequences, roughly 6.6% of which appear only once. These data are also associated with another study on yellow fever vaccine responses in identical twins.

Sequenced sample: PBMCs. The receptors were sampled from a woman aged 18-29 years in good health.

Many counts were recorded for this clonotype. This chain uses TRBV10-3 with TRBJ2-5, with 8 nucleotides matching TRBD2. V trimming: 0 bases; J trimming: 2 bases; junction bases outside the gene matches: 5. The CDR3 has 16 amino acids. CDR1 ENHRY and CDR2 SYGVKD come from the germline V gene. As DNA, the CDR3 is TGTGCCATCAGTGAGTCGGGACTAGGCCATCAAGAGACCCAGTACTTC. Translated, it gives CAISESGLGHQETQYF.

The table lists this clonotype with a few counts. J is TRBJ2-6 and V is TRBV27; TRBD1 is a possible D gene (6 bases). This CDR3 spans 16 amino acids. Germline values: CDR1 MNHEY, CDR2 SMNVEV (reference sequence). Trimming shortened V by 5 bases and J by 7 bases, and 18 bases separated the two germline ends. In nucleotides, the CDR3 is TGTGCCAGCAGTGTGTTAGGACAGTCTTATGCCAACGTCCTGACTTTC. Its protein is CASSVLGQSYANVLTF.

This clonotype was counted ten times or more. The J gene is TRBJ2-5, the V gene TRBV20-1, with D perhaps TRBD1 or TRBD2 (6 bases each). The V end was cut by 3 bases, the J end by 5 bases, with 16 bases between. The CDR3 consists of 14 residues. From germline, CDR1 is DFQATT and CDR2 SNEGSKA (reference sequence). CDR3 protein: CSASRGVGSETQYF. CDR3 bases: TGCAGTGCTAGTAGGGGGGTGGGTTCGGAGACCCAGTACTTC.